The following is a T cell receptor beta chain sequence with its context. J was trimmed by 3 bases and V by 1 base; bases with no gene match: 5. The CDR3 sequence is 15 residues long. The germline gives CDR1 LNHNV, CDR2 YYDKDF (reference sequence). The entry originates in a study of Ad26.COV2.S vaccination and SARS-CoV-2 variants. At the level of the study: This donor came from the COV1001 trial of Ad26.COV2.S.

The protocol was immunoSEQ multiplex PCR, while the TCRdb copy is restricted to in-frame clones and leaves out a portion. This table has under 500,000 clones, 92% appearing once. This sample's treatment: roughly 20 received Ad26.COV2.S at low or high dose, single or two shots; roughly 5 received placebo; per-sample allocation not given. Collection of samples fell on day 63 after the first vaccine or placebo injection. The administered vaccine (an Ad26 vector) expressed Wuhan-strain SARS-CoV-2 spike. The sample in question was peripheral blood, obtained in a trial of Ad26.COV2.S vaccine versus placebo. This TCR was recovered from a person between 18 and 60 years old who received the Ad26.COV2.S COVID-19 vaccine or a placebo. The J gene is TRBJ1-1, the V gene TRBV15, with 7 bases aligning to TRBD1. Written as DNA, the CDR3 is TGTGCCACCAGCAGAGGGAGGGGGCCCGACACTGAAGCTTTCTTT. Translated, it gives CATSRGRGPDTEAFF.